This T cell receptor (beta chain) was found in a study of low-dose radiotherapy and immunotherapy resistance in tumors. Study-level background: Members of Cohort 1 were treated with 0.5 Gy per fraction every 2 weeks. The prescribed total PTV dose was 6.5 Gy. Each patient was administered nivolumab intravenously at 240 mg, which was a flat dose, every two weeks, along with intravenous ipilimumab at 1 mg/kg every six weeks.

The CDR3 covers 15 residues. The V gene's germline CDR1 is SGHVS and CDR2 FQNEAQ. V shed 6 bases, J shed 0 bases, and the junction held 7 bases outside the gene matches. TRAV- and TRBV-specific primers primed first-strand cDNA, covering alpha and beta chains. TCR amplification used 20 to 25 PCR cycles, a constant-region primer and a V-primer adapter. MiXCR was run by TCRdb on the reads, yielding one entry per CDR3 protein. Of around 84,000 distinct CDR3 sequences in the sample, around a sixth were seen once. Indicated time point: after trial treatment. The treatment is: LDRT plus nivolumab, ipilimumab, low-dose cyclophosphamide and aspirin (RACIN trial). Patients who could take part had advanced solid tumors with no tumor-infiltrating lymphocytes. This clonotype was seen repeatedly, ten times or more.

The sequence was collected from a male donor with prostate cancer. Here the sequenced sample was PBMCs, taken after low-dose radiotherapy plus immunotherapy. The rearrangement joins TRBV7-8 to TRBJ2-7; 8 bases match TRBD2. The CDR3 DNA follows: TGTGCCAGCAGTCCACTAGCGGTTAGCTCCTACGAGCAGTACTTC. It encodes CASSPLAVSSYEQYF.